This TCR beta chain was identified in a study of shared clonotypes between healthy human individuals. Across the whole study: Three CD4 naive, three CD4 memory, two CD8 naive and one CD8 memory plate were used per donor.

This was a deep-level run. Assay used: immunoSEQ multiplex PCR; TCRdb lists only in-frame clones, some missing. The sample has 2.3 million or so clones, more than 80% seen once. The count of this clone is one. The antigen remains undetermined. Whole-study findings and limits: Despite large depth, sorted-subset datasets appeared incompletely sequenced.

V was pared by 2 bases and J by 12 bases, with 8 bases between. The germline gives CDR1 MNHEY, CDR2 SVGAGI. The CDR3 consists of 11 residues. Naive CD45RA+ and memory CD45RA-negative subsets were split from CD4+ cells. Sequenced: naive CD4+ T cells from PBMCs. Subset: CD45RA+ positively selected. The receptor was isolated from a man between 18 and 29 years old in good health. Some clones in this sample may be carry-over from other donors' samples. The chain joins TRBV6-5 to TRBJ2-1, with D hard to call. CDR3 sequence reads: CASSYADRQFF. CDR3 nucleotide sequence: TGTGCCAGCAGTTACGCGGATCGGCAGTTCTTC.